This TCR beta chain was documented in a study of cytomegalovirus exposure and HLA in healthy donors. The PCR made use of 60 Vbeta and 13 Jbeta primers. Here immunoSEQ multiplex PCR was the method, and the copy in TCRdb shows in-frame clones only, minus some. The sample consists of some 130,000 clones, around 77% of them appearing once. As concerns this clone: No antigen is known for it.

Study-level results: Listed as cytomegalovirus-associated were 150 or so TCR beta chains.

The CDR3 runs to 15 residues. V lost 4 bases, J lost 1 base, and 3 bases stayed unmatched. Germline CDR1 reads WNHNN; CDR2 reads SYGVQD (reference sequence). The sample was PBMCs. V is TRBV10-1 and J is TRBJ2-2, with TRBD1 matching over 7 bases. This TCR came from a man younger than 45 in good health. CDR3 nucleotide sequence: TGCGCCAGCAGTGTGACAGGGCAGAACACCGGGGAGCTGTTTTTT. Its translation is CASSVTGQNTGELFF.